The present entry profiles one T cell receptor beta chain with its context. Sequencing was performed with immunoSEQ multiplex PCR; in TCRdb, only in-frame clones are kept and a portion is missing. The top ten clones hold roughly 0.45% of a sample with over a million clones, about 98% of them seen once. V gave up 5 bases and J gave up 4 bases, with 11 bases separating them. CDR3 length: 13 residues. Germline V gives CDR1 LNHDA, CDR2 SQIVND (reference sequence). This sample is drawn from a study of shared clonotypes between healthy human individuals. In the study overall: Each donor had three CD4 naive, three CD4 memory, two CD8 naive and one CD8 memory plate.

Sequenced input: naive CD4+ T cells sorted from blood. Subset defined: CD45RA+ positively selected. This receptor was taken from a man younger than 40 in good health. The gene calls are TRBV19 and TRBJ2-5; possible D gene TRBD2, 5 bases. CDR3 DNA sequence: TGTGCCAGTAGTTCGCTGGACTCAGAGACCCAGTACTTC. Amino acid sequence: CASSSLDSETQYF.